One sample yielded the 21 T cell receptor beta chains listed below, sequenced in a study of molecular identifiers for immune sequencing clone quantification. TCRdb re-called the PCR reads through MiXCR, storing one row per CDR3 protein. This table holds some 97,000 distinct CDR3 sequences, 20% to 25% found once. The sample consisted of naive CD8+ T cells from blood, with Jurkat cell RNA spiked in. The subset was: FACS-sorted CD8+CD4-CCR7+CD45RA+ naive T cells. The receptors were gathered from a human donor in good health. Some libraries in this study had Jurkat cell RNA spiked in.

V gene TRBV19 combines with J gene TRBJ1-1, with 9 bases matching TRBD1. Germline assignment: CDR1 LNHDA and CDR2 SQIVND (reference sequence). The CDR3 has 19 amino acids. V lost 0 bases, J lost 5 bases, and 16 bases stayed unmatched. For the CDR3, the DNA is TGTGCCAGTAGTATAGATTTATCGGGACAGGGAGATTTGTTTACTGAAGCTTTCTTT. Residues: CASSIDLSGQGDLFTEAFF.

V and J are TRBV29-1 and TRBJ2-7; 9 bases match TRBD1. The CDR3 is 13 residues long. The junction had 6 bases not matched to a gene; V was cut back by 4 bases and J by 5 bases. Germline CDR1 reads SQVTM; CDR2 reads ANQGSEA. CDR3 sequence (DNA): TGCAGCGTTGCTTGGGACAGGGTAAACGAGCAGTACTTC. Translating it yields CSVAWDRVNEQYF.

This clonotype was counted at least ten times. J is TRBJ2-7 and V is TRBV27, with TRBD2 identical over 7 bases. CDR1 and CDR2 from the germline V gene are MNHEY and SMNVEV (reference sequence). This CDR3 contains 14 residues. The J segment lost 3 bases and the V segment lost 5 bases, leaving 7 bases of the junction unmatched. The CDR3 is CASSPRDYNYEQYF. CDR3 DNA: TGTGCCAGCAGTCCCCGGGACTACAACTACGAGCAGTACTTC.

This clonotype was recorded many times. V usage is TRBV30 and J usage is TRBJ2-7; 10 nucleotides agree with TRBD1. V dropped 2 bases and J dropped 4; count of bases not matched to a gene: 5. The CDR3 contains 14 residues. Germline CDR1 reads GTSNPN; CDR2 reads SVGIG (reference sequence). CDR3 in amino acids: CAWSQWDRGYEQYF. The CDR3 DNA sequence: TGTGCCTGGAGTCAATGGGACAGGGGTTACGAGCAGTACTTC.

This clonotype has at least ten counts. This chain connects TRBV7-7 to TRBJ1-5; D is undetermined. The CDR3 loop spans 13 amino acids. Germline assignment: CDR1 SSHAT and CDR2 FNYEAQ (reference sequence). The V end lost 4 bases, the J end lost 6 bases, and 10 bases lay between the germline ends. This CDR3 reads CASSSSFGQPQHF. In DNA form, the CDR3 reads TGTGCCAGCAGCTCTTCGTTCGGTCAGCCCCAGCATTTT. Variable domain in full (rest from reference TRBV7-7 and TRBJ1-5): GAGVSQSPRYKVTKRGQDVTLRCDPISSHATLYWYQQALGQGPEFLTYFNYEAQPDKSGLPSDRFSAERPEGSISTLTIQRTEQRDSAMYRCASSSSFGQPQHFGDGTRLSIL.

This clonotype appeared many times. The rearrangement joins TRBV20-1 to TRBJ1-4; no clear D. Germline CDR1 and CDR2: DFQATT and SNEGSKA (reference sequence). V dropped 3 bases and J dropped 0 bases, with 5 bases sitting between them. The CDR3 is 13 amino acids. The CDR3 region is CSASDTTNEKLFF. The CDR3 nucleotides are TGCAGTGCTAGTGATACAACTAATGAAAAACTGTTTTTT.

On this clonotype itself: A read error may produce the germline difference seen at one junction end. The chain carries TRBV28 and TRBJ2-7, with 8 bases matching TRBD1. This CDR3 spans 15 amino acids. Germline V lookup: CDR1 MDHEN, CDR2 SYDVKM. The CDR3, as DNA: TGTGCCCGCAGTTTAAGGGGACAGGTGTCCTACGAGCAGTACTTC. It specifies CARSLRGQVSYEQYF.

CDR3 loop: CASTPLGEVAPEKYGYTF. The DNA of the CDR3 is TGTGCCAGTACCCCCCTGGGGGAAGTCGCCCCAGAAAAGTATGGCTACACCTTC. V usage is TRBV5-3 and J usage is TRBJ1-2, with a weak D call TRBD1 (5 bases). TRBV5-3 is marked as an open reading frame, function uncertain. The CDR3 contains 18 residues. Trimming removed 8 bases from V and 5 bases from J, with 31 bases in between.

The rearrangement uses TRBV9 and TRBJ2-7, with 12 bases fitting TRBD1. The CDR3 totals 14 residues. Germline lookup yields CDR1 SGDLS and CDR2 YYNGEE. V lost 2 bases and J lost 6; bases outside the gene matches: 3. CDR3 coding DNA: TGTGCCAGCAGCGTTGGGACAGGGGGCGCCGAGCAGTACTTC. Translation: CASSVGTGGAEQYF.

This clonotype was seen repeatedly, ten times or more. The CDR3 DNA is TGCGCCAGCAGCCAAGAGGAGGGGAGGGGTTCACCCCTCCACTTT. This sequence encodes CASSQEEGRGSPLHF. The rearrangement links TRBV4-1 to TRBJ1-6, with D maybe TRBD1 (5 bases). Germline CDR1 reads MGHRA; CDR2 reads YSYEKL. Trimming pared 0 bases from V and 9 bases from J, leaving 12 bases between. The CDR3 covers 15 residues.

This clonotype appeared many times. The rearrangement uses TRBV4-3 and TRBJ1-3; perhaps TRBD1 as D (6 bases). The CDR3 contains 14 residues. Trimming took 1 base from V and 2 from J, leaving 6 bases between them. Germline CDR1 LGHNA, CDR2 YSLEER. The DNA of the CDR3 is TGCGCCAGCAGCCAAGGGGGGCCTGGAAACACCATATATTTT. Residues: CASSQGGPGNTIYF.

This clonotype was observed once. This could be a read error, since a much larger clone is one nucleotide away. The chain couples TRBV2 to TRBJ2-5; 10 positions agree with TRBD2. The V and J ends lost 3 bases and 5 bases, in that order; junction bases with no gene match: 15. The germline CDR1 and CDR2 sequences are SNHLY and FYNNEI. The CDR3 has 18 amino acids. The CDR3, as DNA: TGTGCCAGCAGTGATGTGGGGCTAGCGGGAGTAGGCCAGGAGACCCAGTACTTC. This translates into CASSDVGLAGVGQETQYF.

This clonotype was observed many times. CDR3 nucleotides: TGTGCCAGCAGCCATGCCTGGGGGGGCACAGATACGCAGTATTTT. It codes for CASSHAWGGTDTQYF. The genes are TRBV4-2 and TRBJ2-3; the D gene is possibly TRBD2 (6 bases). Trimming left V 3 bases short and J 1 base short, with 11 bases between. This CDR3 is built from 15 residues. Germline-derived CDR1 and CDR2 are LGHNA and YNFKEQ.

In its sample, this clonotype was seen a few times. The gene calls are TRBV5-1 and TRBJ1-1; a weak D match, TRBD1 (5 bases). Trimming shortened V by 2 bases and J by 2 bases, and 7 bases separated the two germline ends. Germline lookup yields CDR1 SGHRS and CDR2 YFSETQ. The CDR3 sequence is 13 residues long. The CDR3 DNA is TGCGCCAGCAGCTTCGGGGACAACACTGAAGCTTTCTTT. It yields the protein CASSFGDNTEAFF.

This clonotype was counted many times. The CDR3 DNA is TGCGCCAGCAGCCAAACCTCTACCGCGAATCCCGGACAGCTCGCTGGAAACACCATATATTTT. This translates into CASSQTSTANPGQLAGNTIYF. The chain employs TRBV4-1 and TRBJ1-3; D perhaps matches TRBD1 (6 bases). The ends were cut back, 2 bases at V and 2 bases at J, with 28 bases in the middle. This CDR3 has 21 amino acids. Germline values: CDR1 MGHRA, CDR2 YSYEKL.

This chain connects TRBV9 to TRBJ2-7, with D perhaps matching TRBD2 (6 bases). Trimming removed 0 bases from V and 1 base from J, with 8 bases in between. This CDR3 comprises 14 residues. The germline CDR1 and CDR2 sequences are SGDLS and YYNGEE. The CDR3, as DNA: TGTGCCAGCAGCGTAGATCGGGGGTCCTACGAGCAGTACTTC. This codes for CASSVDRGSYEQYF. Based on the CDR3 plus reference TRBV9 and TRBJ2-7, the full variable domain is DSGVTQTPKHLITATGQRVTLRCSPRSGDLSVYWYQQSLDQGLQFLIQYYNGEERAKGNILERFSAQQFPDLHSELNLSSLELGDSALYFCASSVDRGSYEQYFGPGTRLTVT.

This clonotype has ten or more counts. The gene calls are TRBV29-1 and TRBJ2-7, with 10 bases that match TRBD1. CDR1 and CDR2 from the germline V gene are SQVTM and ANQGSEA. J gave up 2 bases and V 7 bases, and 5 bases lay outside the gene matches. The CDR3 extends over 13 amino acids. The CDR3 region is CSAWGTGAYEQYF. DNA for the CDR3: TGCAGCGCGTGGGGGACAGGGGCCTACGAGCAGTACTTC.

With regard to this clonotype: A read error may explain this, as a much larger clone is one base away. This chain joins TRBV27 and TRBJ2-7; D perhaps matches TRBD2 (5 bases). Trimming pared 5 bases from V and 2 bases from J, leaving 19 bases between. The germline V gene encodes CDR1 MNHEY and CDR2 SMNVEV (reference sequence). The CDR3 is 16 amino acids. CDR3 DNA: TGTGCCAGCAGTCAGCTATCCCCGGCGGGCCCCTACGAGCAGTACTTC. This sequence encodes CASSQLSPAGPYEQYF.

Worth noting for this clonotype: Given a much more abundant clone one base away, this may be a read error. The genes are TRBV6-1 and TRBJ1-5; 8 bases line up with TRBD1. CDR3 length: 15 amino acids. The V gene's germline CDR1 is MNHNS and CDR2 SASEGT. Written as DNA, the CDR3 is TGTGCCAGCAGTGCCCTGACAGGGGTGATTCAGCCCCAGCGTTTT. Translated, it gives CASSALTGVIQPQRF.

This clonotype was seen many times. The CDR3 sequence: CASGDGTQYF. The CDR3 DNA is TGTGCCAGTGGGGATGGTACGCAGTATTTT. The chain uses TRBV27 and TRBJ2-3; no firm D call. Germline V gives CDR1 MNHEY, CDR2 SMNVEV (reference sequence). The CDR3 is 10 amino acids. The V gene lost 9 bases and the J gene lost 8 bases, with 9 bases spanning the gap.

This clonotype was observed many times. This chain connects TRBV4-3 to TRBJ1-1; D remains ambiguous. The CDR3 contains 13 residues. Per the germline V gene, CDR1 is LGHNA and CDR2 is YSLEER. V was shortened by 1 base and J by 3 bases, with 6 bases between the two germline ends. The CDR3 loop is CASSQGEHTEAFF. The CDR3 nucleotides are TGCGCCAGCAGCCAAGGGGAGCACACTGAAGCTTTCTTT.